This is a list of T cell receptor beta chains from one sample in a study of CD8 T cells in ankylosing spondylitis. MiXCR, run by TCRdb on the 5' RACE reads, gives a single entry per CDR3 protein. The table includes about 140,000 distinct CDR3 sequences, approximately 8.4% detected once. The sample consisted of synovial fluid, either unsorted or a sorted T cell fraction (not recorded which). Receptors originate from a male donor with ankylosing spondylitis. Each CDR3 is given with its conserved first and last residue.

>TRBJ1-1|15|TRBV6-5
CASSYSTGASTEAFF
>TRBJ2-3|15|TRBV12-3/TRBV12-4
CASSFWSGSSDTQYF
>TRBJ2-3|21|TRBV14
CASSPDPGTSGTRPRGDTQYF
>TRBJ1-6|15|TRBV5-1
CASTETGTKRTPLHF
>TRBJ1-4|17|TRBV4-1
CASSWRVSPLTNEKLFF
>TRBJ1-2|13|TRBV20-1
CSAIDRPYGGYTF
>TRBJ2-3|16|TRBV20-1
CSAESRDYSLEGTQYF
>TRBJ1-5|12|TRBV7-9
CASSFWGGTQHF
>TRBJ1-5|14|TRBV4-2
CAIGPGPGEQPQHF
>TRBJ2-3|15|TRBV6-1
CASSRDYASTDTQYF
>TRBJ1-2|12|TRBV30
CAWIMDSGALTF
>TRBJ2-1|13|TRBV6-2/TRBV6-3
CASTPSGWNEQFF
>TRBJ2-7|13|TRBV5-6
CASSLAGGCEQYF
>TRBJ1-1|13|TRBV10-3
CAIRETGYTEAFF
>TRBJ1-3|13|TRBV7-2
CASSPNREDTIYF
>TRBJ2-4|14|TRBV5-6
CASSPGTGGNIQYF
>TRBJ1-5|15|TRBV7-9
CASSPGTGGNQPQHF
>TRBJ2-1|12|TRBV24-1
CATSEANNEQFF
>TRBJ1-1|13|TRBV7-2
CASSLWEATEAFF
>TRBJ2-5|14|TRBV7-2
CASSQSLYQETQYF
>TRBJ2-2|16|TRBV19
CASSRPSGAGAGELFF
>TRBJ1-1|14|TRBV20-1
CSATEGGATTEAFF
>TRBJ2-3|16|TRBV2
CASSRTSGGLTDTQYF
>TRBJ2-7|15|TRBV5-6
CASSAGPGSSYEQYF
>TRBJ2-7|14|TRBV9
CASSSRDRVDEQYF
>TRBJ2-7|14|TRBV5-1
CASSFQQGINEQYF
>TRBJ1-6|14|TRBV5-1
CASSLDRGHSPLHF
>TRBJ2-1|13|TRBV14
CASSPDSYNEQFF
>TRBJ2-3|17|TRBV15
CATSRDLPSGSSDTQYF
>TRBJ2-3|14|TRBV29-1
CSGLWGFHRGTQYF
>TRBJ2-7|11|TRBV6-1
CATGRYYEQYF
>TRBJ2-3|13|TRBV18
CASSPQLTDTQYF
>TRBJ2-1|17|TRBV11-2
CASSLRSPGPFLNEQFF
>TRBJ2-3|17|TRBV7-2
CASSLGGSGGARDTQYF
>TRBJ1-1|13|TRBV20-1
CSAPAPPRPEAFF
>TRBJ1-1|14|TRBV15
CATSRERQVRQAFF
>TRBJ2-6|14|TRBV6-1
CASGSTSGANVLTF
>TRBJ2-1|17|TRBV3-1
CASSPGSGRGAYNEQFF
>TRBJ1-3|14|TRBV7-2
CASSPGTPGNTIYF
>TRBJ2-3|13|TRBV24-1
CATSLAGEDTQYF
>TRBJ2-3|14|TRBV7-2
CASSFFVSTDTQYF
>TRBJ1-3|15|TRBV6-6
CASSYSTHSGNTIYF
>TRBJ1-2|14|TRBV5-4
CASSPPGEVYGYTF
>TRBJ2-3|14|TRBV20-1
CSAKLAGGTDTQYF
>TRBJ2-7|15|TRBV12-3/TRBV12-4
CASSCGAGCSYEQYF
>TRBJ2-2|12|TRBV29-1
CSVGRVTGELFF